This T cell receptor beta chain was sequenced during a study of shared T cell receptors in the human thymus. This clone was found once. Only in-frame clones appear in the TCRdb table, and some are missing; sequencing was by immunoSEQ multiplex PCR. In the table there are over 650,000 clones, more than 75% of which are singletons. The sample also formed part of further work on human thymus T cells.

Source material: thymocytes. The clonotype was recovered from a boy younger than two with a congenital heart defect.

CDR3 protein: CASSLRGGKLAGDQETQYF. CDR3 DNA: TGTGCCAGCAGTTTAAGGGGGGGGAAACTAGCGGGAGACCAAGAGACCCAGTACTTC. The chain recombines TRBV27 with TRBJ2-5, with 11 nucleotides matching TRBD2. V gave up 2 bases and J gave up 0 bases; unmatched junction bases: 11. Germline V gives CDR1 MNHEY, CDR2 SMNVEV (reference sequence). The CDR3 extends over 19 amino acids.